The clone carrying this TCR beta chain was counted a few times. This specimen comes from a study of T cells in Graves' hyperthyroidism and ophthalmopathy. This CDR3 is 19 amino acids long. Germline CDR1 reads MGHRA; CDR2 reads YSYEKL. V lost 4 bases to trimming and J lost 1 base; unmatched junction nucleotides: 15. Individuals with ophthalmopathy presented a Clinical Activity Score of at least 3, a NOSPECS grade of at least 4 and a duration under 3 months. TCR beta CDR3 regions were amplified from RNA. A set of HTBI primers served as the primers for a first-round RT-PCR of the TCR CDR3. MiXCR, applied by TCRdb to the multiplex PCR reads, yields one record per CDR3 protein. Among about 250,000 distinct CDR3 sequences listed, approximately 23% were seen once.

The rearrangement links TRBV4-1 to TRBJ1-1; TRBD1 matches 10 bases. Sequenced: blood. The TCR comes from a woman aged 40 to 50 with Graves' ophthalmopathy. CDR3 sequence reads: CASSRDARDRGPSNTEAFF. In DNA form, the CDR3 reads TGCGCCAGCAGCCGCGATGCCCGGGACAGGGGCCCTTCGAACACTGAAGCTTTCTTT.